The T cell receptor (beta chain) described here comes from a study of T cells after yellow fever vaccination. Study summary: Some fractions had low cell numbers, and these were prepared with SMART-Seq v4 Ultra Low Input.

Study-wide results and limits: Bulk-population clonotypes that are abundant could appear as contaminants in FACS-sorted repertoires. The booster saw the reappearance of most primary-vaccination clones (96% CD4, 88% CD8).

In this sample, this clonotype turned up a few times. Its antigen is currently unknown. TCRdb reanalysed the 5' RACE reads using MiXCR and keeps one entry per CDR3 protein. This table holds about 510,000 distinct CDR3 sequences, 20% to 25% found once. The CDR3 extends over 16 amino acids. The germline V and J ends were trimmed by 7 bases and 1 base, with 18 bases remaining between them. Germline V lookup: CDR1 MNHEY, CDR2 SVGEGT. The receptor was isolated from a young man who received the YFV17D yellow fever vaccine. This specimen was PBMCs, taken roughly 20 days after the first yellow fever vaccination. The chain uses TRBV6-2 or TRBV6-3 and TRBJ2-3; D is possibly TRBD2 (6 bases). DNA of the CDR3: TGTGCCAGCATCCACAGATCGACTAGGCGCACAGATACGCAGTATTTT. Protein product: CASIHRSTRRTDTQYF.